This is a list of T cell receptor beta chains from one sample in a study of blood T cell repertoires in COVID-19. The data were produced by immunoSEQ multiplex PCR, yet TCRdb's version contains in-frame clones alone and is incomplete. The data show 300,000 to 450,000 clones, with around nine tenths seen just once and approximately 1.2% held by the top ten. The specimen was PBMCs or T cells enriched from blood (not recorded which). The receptor set was obtained from a woman aged 18-29 years who had recovered from COVID-19. Both conserved end residues are part of each CDR3. A D gene is named only where the DNA matches it firmly. Size tells how often a clone was seen (once, few, many) or the class of an expanded clone, and some rows leave it out.

v_call	clone_size	j_call	d_call	cdr3_nt	cdr3_aa
TRBV4-1	-	TRBJ1-5	-	TGCGCCAGCAGCCAAAAGGGGGAAGGGGCTAGCAATCAGCCCCAGCATTTT	CASSQKGEGASNQPQHF
TRBV6-5	-	TRBJ1-2	-	TGTGCCAGCCAGGGCTCCTTGCATGGCTACACCTTC	CASQGSLHGYTF
TRBV4-3	many	TRBJ2-7	TRBD1	TGCGCCAGCAGCCATGGGACAGGAGGCGAGCAGTACTTC	CASSHGTGGEQYF
TRBV24-1	-	TRBJ2-5	-	TGTGCCACCAGTGAGGACAGCTATCAAGAGACCCAGTACTTC	CATSEDSYQETQYF
TRBV7-2	-	TRBJ1-6	-	TGTGCCAGCAGCCCCAAGACGTACAGGGTTGAGGGCTATAATTCACCCCTCCACTTT	CASSPKTYRVEGYNSPLHF
TRBV5-5	once	TRBJ2-3	TRBD1	TGTGCCAGCAGCTTGGGGGGACAGGGGTCAGATACGCAGTATTTT	CASSLGGQGSDTQYF
TRBV7-8	-	TRBJ2-3	TRBD2	TGTGCCAGCAGCTTAAGGCCAGCGGGGCTCACAGATACGCAGTATTTT	CASSLRPAGLTDTQYF
TRBV9	-	TRBJ1-3	TRBD1	TGTGCCAGCAGCGCTCCCCGGGACAGGGTTGGAAACACCATATATTTT	CASSAPRDRVGNTIYF
TRBV6-5	-	TRBJ1-3	-	TGTGCCAGCGGGGGGGGCTTCCTCTCTGGAAACACCATATATTTT	CASGGGFLSGNTIYF
TRBV6-5	-	TRBJ1-1	-	TGTGCCAGCGGGGGCCCGGGGACTGAAGCTTTCTTT	CASGGPGTEAFF
TRBV7-3	-	TRBJ2-1	-	TGTGCCAGCAGCTTAGCCCTCGGTCGCGAGCAGTTCTTC	CASSLALGREQFF
TRBV11-2	-	TRBJ1-1	TRBD1	TGTGCCAGCAGCTTAGGGTTAAACAGGGGAGCGACTGAAGCTTTCTTT	CASSLGLNRGATEAFF
TRBV2	once	TRBJ2-7	TRBD1	TGTGCCAGCAGTGACAGGGGGATCGACGAGCAGTACTTC	CASSDRGIDEQYF
TRBV7-3	-	TRBJ1-2	TRBD1	TGTGCCAGCAGCCTAACGGGACAGGGCTTAGGGGGTACCTATGGCTACACCTTC	CASSLTGQGLGGTYGYTF
TRBV7-2	once	TRBJ1-5	-	TGTGCCAGCAGCTTCTACAGGAATCAGCCCCAGCATTTT	CASSFYRNQPQHF
TRBV5-4	-	TRBJ2-3	TRBD2	TGTGCCAGCAGCTCCCCAGGGACTAGCGGGAGCACAGATACGCAGTATTTT	CASSSPGTSGSTDTQYF
TRBV3-1/TRBV3-2	-	TRBJ1-6	-	TGTGCCAGCAGCCAAGAGGGAGGGGTTAATTCACCCCTCCACTTT	CASSQEGGVNSPLHF
TRBV3-1/TRBV3-2	-	TRBJ1-6	TRBD1	TGTGCCAGCAGCCGATACAGGGGTAATTCACCCCTCCACTTT	CASSRYRGNSPLHF
TRBV4-1	-	TRBJ1-1	-	TGCGCCAGCAGCCAAGGACAGTTCAACACTGAAGCTTTCTTT	CASSQGQFNTEAFF
TRBV7-3	once	TRBJ2-2	-	TGTGCCAGCAGCTTGGGCCGGGAGCTGTTTTTT	CASSLGRELFF
TRBV6-1	-	TRBJ2-7	TRBD2	TGTGCCAGCACTGATCGTCCTAGCGGGGGGGCCTACGAGCAGTACTTC	CASTDRPSGGAYEQYF
TRBV6-5	few	TRBJ1-2	-	TGTGCCAGCCGACGGGGGACCTATGGCTACACCTTC	CASRRGTYGYTF
TRBV9	-	TRBJ1-1	-	TGTGCCAGCAGCCCGGGACACAGGGACACTGAAGCTTTCTTT	CASSPGHRDTEAFF
TRBV12-5	once	TRBJ1-4	TRBD1	TGTGCTAGTGGCCCTGGACAGGGGGAAAAACTGTTTTTT	CASGPGQGEKLFF
TRBV3-1/TRBV3-2	-	TRBJ2-5	TRBD2	TGTGCCAGCAGCCACCCGGGGGGACCCAGGTCCGAAGAGACCCAGTACTTC	CASSHPGGPRSEETQYF
TRBV6-5	-	TRBJ1-5	TRBD1	TGTGCCAGCAGACCACAGGGGGCTAGCAATCAGCCCCAGCATTTT	CASRPQGASNQPQHF
TRBV3-1/TRBV3-2	-	TRBJ1-6	-	TGTGCCAGCAGCCAAGTGTTCCAGGGGCTCTATTCACCCCTCCACTTT	CASSQVFQGLYSPLHF
TRBV24-1	-	TRBJ2-5	-	TGTGCCACCAGTGATTTCTCGGCGGGTCAAGAGACCCAGTACTTC	CATSDFSAGQETQYF
TRBV4-3	-	TRBJ1-4	-	TGCGCCAGCAGCCAAGGAGTCCCATCACGTAGCTCTAATGAAAAACTGTTTTTT	CASSQGVPSRSSNEKLFF
TRBV2	-	TRBJ1-2	-	TGTGCCAGCAGTGTCGGGGGAGGTTACTATGGCTACACCTTC	CASSVGGGYYGYTF
TRBV5-6	-	TRBJ2-7	TRBD1	TGTGCCAGCAGCTTGGGGGGGACAGGCTACGAGCAGTACTTC	CASSLGGTGYEQYF
TRBV2	-	TRBJ2-2	TRBD1	TGTGCCAGCGGGGACAGGTACACCGGGGAGCTGTTTTTT	CASGDRYTGELFF